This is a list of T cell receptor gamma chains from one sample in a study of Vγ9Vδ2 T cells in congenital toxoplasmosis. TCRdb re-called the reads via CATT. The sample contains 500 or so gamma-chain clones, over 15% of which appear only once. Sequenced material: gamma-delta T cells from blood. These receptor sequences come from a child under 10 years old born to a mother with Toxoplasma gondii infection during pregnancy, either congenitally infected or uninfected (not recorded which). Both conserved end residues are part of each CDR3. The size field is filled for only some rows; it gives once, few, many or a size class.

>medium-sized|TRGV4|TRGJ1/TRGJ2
CATWDGLLTGSNYYKKLF
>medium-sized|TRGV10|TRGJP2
CAAWDYVLLSDWIKTF
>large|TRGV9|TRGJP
CALWEVRELGKKIKVF
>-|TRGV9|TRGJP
CALWEQFRALGKKIKVF
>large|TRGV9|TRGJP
CALWEVQWLGKKIKVF
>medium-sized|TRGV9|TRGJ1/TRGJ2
CALWDYYKKLF
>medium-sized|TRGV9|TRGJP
CALWEVPQLGKKIKVF
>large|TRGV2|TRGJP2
CATWVSSSDWIKTF
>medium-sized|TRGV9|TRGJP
CALWEVLEELGKKIKVF
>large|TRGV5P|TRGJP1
CATWVPGWFKIF
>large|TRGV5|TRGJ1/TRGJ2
CATWDIRRKLF
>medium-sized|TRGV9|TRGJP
CALWEALAGKKIKVF
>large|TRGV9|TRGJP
CALWESQELGKKIKVF
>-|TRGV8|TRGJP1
CATWAEEGRFKIF